This T cell receptor (beta chain) was recorded in a study of tumor-infiltrating lymphocytes in primary liver carcinoma (dated by TCRdb to about 2017). Turning to the overall study: Of the five patients (three men and two women, aged 30 to 69 years), four had hepatocellular carcinoma and one had combined HCC and intrahepatic cholangiocarcinoma. Technical replicate repertoires showed high reproducibility, with mean shared-clone rates approximately 0.9 and correlation coefficients above 0.95. To link TCRbeta repertoire diversity with the local molecular phenotype, the approximately 24 tumor region samples were profiled using Agilent mRNA microarrays. A total of roughly 35 specimens from 5 patients, comprising around 25 tumor regions, 5 adjacent noncancerous liver tissues and 5 peripheral blood samples, were covered by TCRbeta repertoire sequencing. The five patients had tumors staged T1-T3 N0M0, with maximum diameters ranging from roughly 4.2 to 11 cm. Across five regions of each liver tumor, along with adjacent normal tissue and blood, the study brought together TCRbeta repertoire sequencing, expression microarrays and whole-exome sequencing. Each sample produced roughly 3.5 to 7.13 million productive TCRbeta reads, and read depth showed no significant difference between tissue types. What the study reported, not specific to this receptor: Only a few patients were included in the study, and the authors note that the findings should be validated in a larger study. Since the samples were bulk and unsorted, there was no way to compare CD4+ and CD8+ T cell repertoires. Only the TCR beta chain was sequenced, so true repertoire diversity is likely underestimated because unpaired alpha chains were not captured. The top 250 clones accounted for a significantly greater share of the repertoire in tumors than in blood (p = 0.039). Pairs of tumor regions showed greater repertoire overlap (mean about 35%) than tumor-adjacent pairs (17%) or tumor-blood pairs (roughly 15%), which is consistent with antigen-driven expansion. Just about 8-24% of top clones turned up in all five regions of a tumor, which suggests spatial heterogeneity among tumor-infiltrating T cells.

Measured from the cysteine to the phenylalanine, the CDR3 is 12 residues long. Here the CDR3 DNA is all that survives: 36 bases in frame from base 1. The V end loses 5 bases and the J end loses 9 bases, and a stretch of 12 bases separates them. The germline V gene encodes CDR1 KGHDR and CDR2 SFDVKD. A constant-region primer and ProtoScript II reverse transcriptase were used to reverse-transcribe TCRbeta-specific cDNA from roughly 0.55 ug total RNA. The TCRbeta libraries were prepared through three rounds of nested multiplex PCR following a slightly modified ARM-PCR procedure. Each of the first two PCR rounds ran for nine to eleven cycles and used multiplex TRBV1-TRBV30 forward primers together with a Cbeta reverse primer. Sample barcodes and Illumina adapters were added in a final 25-cycle PCR using Deep VentR polymerase. Before sequencing, amplicons of 200-500 bp were purified from gel using a QIAquick gel extraction kit. An Illumina HiSeq 2500 was used to sequence the TCRbeta amplicons, generating 250-bp paired-end reads. Under the source paper's analysis protocol: Trimmomatic v0.33 was used to quality-trim the reads, and FLASH v1.2.11 was used to merge paired reads so that full CDR3 sequences could be recovered. MiGEC v1.2.1b assigned V, D and J germline segments to the rearranged TCRbeta sequences. Clonotype statistics and Shannon-Wiener diversity indices were computed with VDJtools v1.0.0. Except for diversity analysis, only each sample's 250 most abundant clonotypes were used in subsequent analyses to reduce sampling bias. TCRdb itself trimmed the public reads at Q25 with fastp, ran MiXCR and retained productive beta chains. Rows are unified per CDR3 protein, each entry keeping the most common DNA and genes. For this entry, the V and J calls and clone size follow TCRdb and not the study's own pipeline. For this sample the table gives 100,000 or so distinct CDR3 sequences, of which 65% to 75% were detected only once. Roughly 12% of the sample is in the top ten clones.

This clonotype was picked up a small number of times. Its antigen is not yet known. No much larger clone is present one base from it, and per-base qualities are unavailable. Without any cell sorting, total RNA and DNA were co-extracted from roughly 21-30 mg of bulk tissue using the AllPrep DNA/RNA mini kit. Between late 2015 and March 2016, about five patients in China with histopathologically diagnosed primary liver carcinoma had their tumors surgically resected. At the time of sampling, the patients had chronic HBV infection and had not received any treatment. Five spatially separated regions were sampled per tumor: superior, inferior, left-lateral and right-lateral poles, plus the tumor centre. According to histology, viable tumor cells made up more than 85% of every tumor sample. Each fresh piece of tumor and adjacent tissue was cut in two, with one half stored in RNAlater at -80 degrees C and the other half sent for histology.

Sequencing was done on a sample of liver tumor tissue from sampling region 2. The sample's cell subset or site label, in plain terms: tumor region T2, inferior pole. The TCR comes from a woman in her sixties with primary liver carcinoma and hepatitis B virus infection. The receptor chain draws on TRBV24-1 and TRBJ2-5; TRBD2 is a possible D gene, resting on 6 matching bases. The CDR3 region: CATSGGRGSQYF. The sequenced DNA is TGTGCCACCAGTGGGGGTCGGGGGTCCCAGTACTTC.